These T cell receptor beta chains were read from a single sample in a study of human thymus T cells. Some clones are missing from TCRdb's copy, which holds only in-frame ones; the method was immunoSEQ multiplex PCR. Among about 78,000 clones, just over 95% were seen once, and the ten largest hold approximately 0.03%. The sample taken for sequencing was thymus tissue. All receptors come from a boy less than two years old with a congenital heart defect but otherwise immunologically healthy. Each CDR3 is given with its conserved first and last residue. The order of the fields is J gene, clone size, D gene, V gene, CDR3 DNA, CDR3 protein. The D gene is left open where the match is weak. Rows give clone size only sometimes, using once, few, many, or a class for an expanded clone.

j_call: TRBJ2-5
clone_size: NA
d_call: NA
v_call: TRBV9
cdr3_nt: TGTGCCAGCAGCGCTCCGGTGGGGGAAGAGACCCAGTACTTC
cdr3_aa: CASSAPVGEETQYF

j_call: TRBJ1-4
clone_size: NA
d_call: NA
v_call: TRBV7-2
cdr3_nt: TGTGCCAGCAGCTTATGGGGTAGGGATGAAAAACTGTTTTTT
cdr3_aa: CASSLWGRDEKLFF

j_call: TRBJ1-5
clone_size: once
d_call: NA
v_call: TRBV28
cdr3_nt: TGTGCCAGCACAAACATCCCAGGGTATAGCAATCAGCCCCAGCATTTT
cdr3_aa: CASTNIPGYSNQPQHF

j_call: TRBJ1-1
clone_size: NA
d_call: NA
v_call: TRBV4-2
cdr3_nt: TGTGCCAGCAGCCCTGGGGAGGGGACTGAAGCTTTCTTT
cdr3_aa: CASSPGEGTEAFF

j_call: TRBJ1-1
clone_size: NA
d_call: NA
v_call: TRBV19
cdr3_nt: TGTGCCAGTAGTATCTACAGGGAAGGGAACACTGAAGCTTTCTTT
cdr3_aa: CASSIYREGNTEAFF

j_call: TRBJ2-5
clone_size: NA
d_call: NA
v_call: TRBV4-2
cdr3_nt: TGTGCCAGCAGCCCACAGGGAAGGGAGACCCAGTACTTC
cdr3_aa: CASSPQGRETQYF

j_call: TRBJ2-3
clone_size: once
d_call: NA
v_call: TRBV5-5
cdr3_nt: TGTGCCAGCAGCTTGGCTGCAGGGGAGTTTTTCGATACGCAGTATTTT
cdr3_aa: CASSLAAGEFFDTQYF

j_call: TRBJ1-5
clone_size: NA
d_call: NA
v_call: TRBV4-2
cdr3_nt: TGTGCCAGCAGCCCGCTCTTGGGCAATCAGCCCCAGCATTTT
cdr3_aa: CASSPLLGNQPQHF

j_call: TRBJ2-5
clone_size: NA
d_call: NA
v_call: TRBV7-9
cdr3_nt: TGTGCCAGCAGCTCCCCAGCGGAGGAAGCCCCCCAGTACTTC
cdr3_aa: CASSSPAEEAPQYF

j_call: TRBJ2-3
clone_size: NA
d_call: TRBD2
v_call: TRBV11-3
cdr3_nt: TGTGCCAGCAGCTCCGCCCGACTAGCGATGGGCACAGATACGCAGTATTTT
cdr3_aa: CASSSARLAMGTDTQYF

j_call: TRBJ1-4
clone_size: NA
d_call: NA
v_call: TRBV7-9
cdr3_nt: TGTGCCAGCAGCTCCCCGGGGGTAGAAAAACTGTTTTTT
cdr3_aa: CASSSPGVEKLFF

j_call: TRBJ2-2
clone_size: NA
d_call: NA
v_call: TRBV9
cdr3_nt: TGTGCCAGCAGCGTAGCTGACCAGGGAGTCGGGGAGCTGTTTTTT
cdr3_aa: CASSVADQGVGELFF

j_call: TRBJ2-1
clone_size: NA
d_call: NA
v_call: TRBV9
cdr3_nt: TGTGCCAGCAGCCCTCACCGGGAATTAGCCTACAATGAGCAGTTCTTC
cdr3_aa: CASSPHRELAYNEQFF

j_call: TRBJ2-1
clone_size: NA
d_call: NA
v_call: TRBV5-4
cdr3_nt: TGTGCCAGCAGCTTGGGGGGGAGAACCTACAATGAGCAGTTCTTC
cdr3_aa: CASSLGGRTYNEQFF

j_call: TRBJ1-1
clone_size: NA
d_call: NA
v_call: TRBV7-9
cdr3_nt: TGTGCCAGCAGCTTAGTATCAGGGGCGAACACTGAAGCTTTCTTT
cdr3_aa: CASSLVSGANTEAFF

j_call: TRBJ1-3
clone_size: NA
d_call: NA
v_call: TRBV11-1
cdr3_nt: TGTGCCAGCAGCTTCGCCCCAGGGAACTCTGGAAACACCATATATTTT
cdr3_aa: CASSFAPGNSGNTIYF

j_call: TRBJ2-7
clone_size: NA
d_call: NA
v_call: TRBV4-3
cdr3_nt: TGCGCCAGCAGCCAACGCAGGGACCGCTCCTACGAGCAGTACTTC
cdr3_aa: CASSQRRDRSYEQYF

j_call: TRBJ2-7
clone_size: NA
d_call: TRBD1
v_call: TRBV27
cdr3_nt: TGTGCCAGCAGTTTTGTCCAGGGGGCTGCCTACGAGCAGTACTTC
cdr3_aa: CASSFVQGAAYEQYF

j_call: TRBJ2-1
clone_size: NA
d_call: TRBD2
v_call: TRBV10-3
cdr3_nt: TGTGCCACTGTAGCGGGTTTAAACAATGAGCAGTTCTTC
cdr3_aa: CATVAGLNNEQFF

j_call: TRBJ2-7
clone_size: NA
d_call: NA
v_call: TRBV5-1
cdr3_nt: TGCGCCAGCAGCTTGGGGGAAGGCGGCTCGGGGTACGAGCAGTACTTC
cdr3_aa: CASSLGEGGSGYEQYF

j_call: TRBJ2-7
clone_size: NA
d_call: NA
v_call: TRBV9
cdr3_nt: TGTGCCAGCAGCGTAGTGTGGAGGCTAAGCTCCTACGAGCAGTACTTC
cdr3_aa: CASSVVWRLSSYEQYF

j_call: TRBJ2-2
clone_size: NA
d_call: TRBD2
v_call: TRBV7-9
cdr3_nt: TGTGCCAGCAGCCGACGACTAGCGGGTAGCACCGGGGAGCTGTTTTTT
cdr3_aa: CASSRRLAGSTGELFF

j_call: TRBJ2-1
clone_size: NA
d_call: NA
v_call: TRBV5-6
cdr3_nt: TGTGCCAGCAGCTTTGGCGAGGGCGAGGACCCCTCCTACAATGAGCAGTTCTTC
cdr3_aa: CASSFGEGEDPSYNEQFF

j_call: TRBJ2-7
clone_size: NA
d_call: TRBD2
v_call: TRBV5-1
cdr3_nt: TGCGCCAGCAGCCCAGGACTAGCGGTCCTGCACGAGCAGTACTTC
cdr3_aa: CASSPGLAVLHEQYF

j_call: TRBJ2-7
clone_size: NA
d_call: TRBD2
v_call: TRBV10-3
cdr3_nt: TGTGCCACCGGGACTAGCGGGTGTGGCGAGCAGTACTTC
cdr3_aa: CATGTSGCGEQYF

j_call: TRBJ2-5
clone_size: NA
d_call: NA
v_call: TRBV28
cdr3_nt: TGTGCCAGCAGCCCCGAGGACACCGCACAAGAGACCCAGTACTTC
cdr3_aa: CASSPEDTAQETQYF

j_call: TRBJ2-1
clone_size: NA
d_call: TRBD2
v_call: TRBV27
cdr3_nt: TGTGCCAGCAGTTTATCCTCGCTAGCGGGAGGGTTTCATGAGCAGTTCTTC
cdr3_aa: CASSLSSLAGGFHEQFF

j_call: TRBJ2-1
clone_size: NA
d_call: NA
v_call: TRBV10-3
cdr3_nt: TGTGCCATCACCCCCCGAGGGCAGGGGACCCACAATGAGCAGTTCTTC
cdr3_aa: CAITPRGQGTHNEQFF

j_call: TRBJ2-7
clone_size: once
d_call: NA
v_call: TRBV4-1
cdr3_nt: TGCGCCAGCAGCCAAGAGATAGGGGACTCCGACGAGCAGTACTTC
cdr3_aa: CASSQEIGDSDEQYF

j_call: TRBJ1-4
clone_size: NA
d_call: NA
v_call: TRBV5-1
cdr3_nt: TGCGCCAGCAGCCTTGAAGTGGGATTGGGGCCTAAGCTGTTTTTT
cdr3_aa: CASSLEVGLGPKLFF